This T cell receptor beta chain was observed in a study of T cell changes during pregnancy in multiple sclerosis. Trimming removed 4 bases from V and 3 bases from J, with 13 bases in between. Germline CDR1 SGHRS, CDR2 YFSETQ. CDR3 length: 14 residues. Measured with immunoSEQ multiplex PCR; TCRdb has only the in-frame clones, and not every one. The sample holds roughly 35,000 clones; around 92% are singletons and the top ten take over 0.95%. This clonotype was obtained from a female donor with multiple sclerosis, enrolled in a pregnancy study. Specimen: PBMCs (not recorded whether the cells were cultured). The chain joins TRBV5-1 to TRBJ1-2; D may be TRBD1 (6 bases). In DNA, the CDR3 is TGCGCCAGCAGCCAAGCGGGGGGCGACTATGGCTACACCTTC. It is translated as CASSQAGGDYGYTF.